Here is one TCR beta chain with its context. As yet, its antigen is unknown. These data belong to a study of post-analysis software for immune sequencing data. Findings and limits, study-wide: The study found TRBV5-6, TRBV5-1 and TRBV20-1 among roughly 5 TRBV segments more frequent in patients than controls. Patients with multiple sclerosis recorded significantly lower normalized Chao1 diversity than controls, the study found.

Per the germline V gene, CDR1 is ENHRY and CDR2 is SYGVKD. The CDR3 spans 14 residues. Trimming took off 0 bases at V and 2 bases at J, with 7 bases between the two ends. Unique molecular identifiers were present in the TCR beta cDNA libraries. MiXCR, run by TCRdb on the PCR reads, gives a single entry per CDR3 protein. The table records about 770,000 distinct CDR3 sequences, 35% to 55% of them present only once. Sequencing was performed on blood. The chain links TRBV10-3 to TRBJ2-5, with D unresolved. The sequence was obtained from a girl aged 10-17 years with multiple sclerosis. This CDR3 reads CAISESGRQETQYF. Here the CDR3 DNA reads TGTGCCATCAGTGAGTCCGGCAGACAAGAGACCCAGTACTTC.